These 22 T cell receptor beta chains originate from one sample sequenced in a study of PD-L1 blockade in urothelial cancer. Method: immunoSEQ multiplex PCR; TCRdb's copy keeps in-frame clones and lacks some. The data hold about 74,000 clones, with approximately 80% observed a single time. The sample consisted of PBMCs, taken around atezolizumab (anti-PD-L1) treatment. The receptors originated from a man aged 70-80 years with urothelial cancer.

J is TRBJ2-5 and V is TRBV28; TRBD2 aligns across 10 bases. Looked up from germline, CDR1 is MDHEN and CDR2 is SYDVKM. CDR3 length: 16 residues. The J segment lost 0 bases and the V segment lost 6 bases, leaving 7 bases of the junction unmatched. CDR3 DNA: TGTGCCAGCAGCCCCAGCGGGAGGGTTAACCAAGAGACCCAGTACTTC. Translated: CASSPSGRVNQETQYF.

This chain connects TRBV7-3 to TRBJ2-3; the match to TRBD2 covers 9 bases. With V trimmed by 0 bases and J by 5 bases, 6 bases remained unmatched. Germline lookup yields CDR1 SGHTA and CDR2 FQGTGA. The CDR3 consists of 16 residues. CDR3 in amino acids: CASSLTSGRPGDTQYF. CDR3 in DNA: TGTGCCAGCAGCTTAACCAGCGGGAGGCCCGGAGATACGCAGTATTTT.

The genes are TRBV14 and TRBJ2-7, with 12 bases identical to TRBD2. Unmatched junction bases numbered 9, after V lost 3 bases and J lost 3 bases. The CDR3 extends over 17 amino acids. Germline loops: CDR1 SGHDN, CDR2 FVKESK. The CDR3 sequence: CASSQRTSGIYIYEQYF. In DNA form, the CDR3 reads TGTGCCAGCAGCCAGAGGACTAGCGGGATTTATATCTACGAGCAGTACTTC.

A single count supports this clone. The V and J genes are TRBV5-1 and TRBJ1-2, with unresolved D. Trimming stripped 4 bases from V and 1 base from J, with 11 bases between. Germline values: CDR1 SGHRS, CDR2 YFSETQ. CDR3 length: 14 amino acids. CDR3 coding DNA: TGCGCCAGCAGCCCCCCCCAGGTTAACTATGGCTACACCTTC. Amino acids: CASSPPQVNYGYTF.

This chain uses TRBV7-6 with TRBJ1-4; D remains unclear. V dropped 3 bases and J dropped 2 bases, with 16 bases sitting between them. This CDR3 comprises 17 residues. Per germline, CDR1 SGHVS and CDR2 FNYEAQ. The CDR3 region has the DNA TGTGCCAGCAGCTTGCGGGGAGGGAAATCCACTAATGAAAAACTGTTTTTT. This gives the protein CASSLRGGKSTNEKLFF.

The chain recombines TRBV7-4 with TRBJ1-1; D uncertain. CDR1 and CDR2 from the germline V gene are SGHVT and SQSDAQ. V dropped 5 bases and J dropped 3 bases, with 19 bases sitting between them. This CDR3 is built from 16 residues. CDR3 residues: CASSIPRESLDTEAFF. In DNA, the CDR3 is TGTGCCAGCAGCATCCCTCGGGAGAGTTTGGACACTGAAGCTTTCTTT.

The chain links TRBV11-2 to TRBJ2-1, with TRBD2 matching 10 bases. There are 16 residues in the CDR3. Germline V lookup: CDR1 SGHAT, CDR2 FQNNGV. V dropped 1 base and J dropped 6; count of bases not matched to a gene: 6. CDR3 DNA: TGTGCCAGCAGCTTAGGACCGCAGCGGGAGGGCAATGAGCAGTTCTTC. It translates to CASSLGPQREGNEQFF.

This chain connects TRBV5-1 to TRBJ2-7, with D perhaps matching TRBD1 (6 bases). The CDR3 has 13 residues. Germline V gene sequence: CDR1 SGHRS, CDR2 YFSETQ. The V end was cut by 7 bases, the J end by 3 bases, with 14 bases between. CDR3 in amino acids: CASAQTGIYEQYF. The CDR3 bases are TGCGCCAGCGCCCAAACAGGGATCTACGAGCAGTACTTC.

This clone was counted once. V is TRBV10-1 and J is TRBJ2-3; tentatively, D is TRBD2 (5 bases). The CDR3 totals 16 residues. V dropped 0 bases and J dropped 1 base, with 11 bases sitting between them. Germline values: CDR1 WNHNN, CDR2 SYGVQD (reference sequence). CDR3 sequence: CASSESITSRTDTQYF. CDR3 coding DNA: TGCGCCAGCAGTGAGTCGATAACTAGTCGCACAGATACGCAGTATTTT.

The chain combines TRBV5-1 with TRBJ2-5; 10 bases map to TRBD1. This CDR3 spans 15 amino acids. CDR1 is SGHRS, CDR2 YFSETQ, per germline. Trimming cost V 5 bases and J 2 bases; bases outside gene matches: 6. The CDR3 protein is CASSRPGQGQETQYF. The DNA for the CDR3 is TGCGCCAGCAGTCGACCGGGACAGGGGCAAGAGACCCAGTACTTC.

The CDR3: CASSPQGRGTEAFF. The CDR3 region has the DNA TGTGCCAGCAGCCCACAGGGAAGGGGCACTGAAGCTTTCTTT. The V call is TRBV25-1, the J call TRBJ1-1, with D possibly matching TRBD1 (6 bases). V lost 6 bases, J lost 4 bases, and 15 bases lay in between. The germline V gene encodes CDR1 MGHDK and CDR2 SYGVNS. The CDR3 is made up of 14 amino acids.

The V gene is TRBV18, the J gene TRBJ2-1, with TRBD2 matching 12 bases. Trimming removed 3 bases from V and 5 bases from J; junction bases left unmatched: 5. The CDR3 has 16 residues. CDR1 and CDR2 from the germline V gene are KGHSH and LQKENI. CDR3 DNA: TGTGCCAGCTCACCTCAGGGACTAGCGGGCGACAATGAGCAGTTCTTC. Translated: CASSPQGLAGDNEQFF.

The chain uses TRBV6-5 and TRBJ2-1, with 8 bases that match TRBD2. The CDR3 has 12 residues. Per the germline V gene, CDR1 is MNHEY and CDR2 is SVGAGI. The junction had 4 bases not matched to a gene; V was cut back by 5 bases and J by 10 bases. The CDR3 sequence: CASSPLAGEQFF. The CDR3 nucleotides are TGTGCCAGCAGTCCCCTAGCGGGCGAGCAGTTCTTC.

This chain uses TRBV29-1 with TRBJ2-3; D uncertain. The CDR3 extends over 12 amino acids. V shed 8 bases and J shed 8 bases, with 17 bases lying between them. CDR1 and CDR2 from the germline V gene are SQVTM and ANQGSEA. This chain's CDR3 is CSIRTSLGTQYF. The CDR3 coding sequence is TGCAGCATACGCACGTCTCTCGGTACGCAGTATTTT.

The CDR3 DNA is TGTGCCAGCAGCGAAGACGGGACATCCTACAATGAGCAGTTCTTC. As protein: CASSEDGTSYNEQFF. The chain uses TRBV27 and TRBJ2-1; possibly TRBD1 for D (6 bases). V was shortened by 6 bases and J by 1 base, with 13 bases between the two germline ends. This CDR3 spans 15 amino acids. From germline, CDR1 is MNHEY and CDR2 SMNVEV (reference sequence).

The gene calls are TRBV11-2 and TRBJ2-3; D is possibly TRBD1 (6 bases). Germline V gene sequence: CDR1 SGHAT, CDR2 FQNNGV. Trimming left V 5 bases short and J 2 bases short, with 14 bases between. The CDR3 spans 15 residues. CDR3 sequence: CASSIQQGSTDTQYF. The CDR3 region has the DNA TGTGCCAGCAGCATACAACAGGGCTCCACAGATACGCAGTATTTT.

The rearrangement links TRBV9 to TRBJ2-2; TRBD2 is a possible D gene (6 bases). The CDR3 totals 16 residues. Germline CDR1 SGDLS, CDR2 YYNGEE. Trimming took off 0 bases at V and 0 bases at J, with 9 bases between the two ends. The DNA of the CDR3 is TGTGCCAGCAGCGTAGCCGGGACTCCGAACACCGGGGAGCTGTTTTTT. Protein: CASSVAGTPNTGELFF.

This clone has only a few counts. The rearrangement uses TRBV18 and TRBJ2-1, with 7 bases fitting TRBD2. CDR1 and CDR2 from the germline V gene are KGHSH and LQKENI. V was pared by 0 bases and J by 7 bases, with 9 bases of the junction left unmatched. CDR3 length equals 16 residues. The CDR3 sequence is CASSPPSAGVSNEQFF. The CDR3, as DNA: TGTGCCAGCTCACCACCGTCGGCGGGAGTGAGTAATGAGCAGTTCTTC.

The CDR3 loop reads CASSLLGDMGPRNTEAFF. The DNA for the CDR3 is TGTGCCAGCAGTTTATTAGGGGATATGGGCCCCCGGAACACTGAAGCTTTCTTT. The chain recombines TRBV28 with TRBJ1-1; TRBD1 is a possible D gene (5 bases). Deletions cut 1 base from V and 1 base from J, with 19 bases between. The CDR3 extends over 18 amino acids. Germline V gives CDR1 MDHEN, CDR2 SYDVKM. Supplemented by reference TRBV28 and TRBJ1-1, the full variable domain reads DVKVTQSSRYLVKRTGEKVFLECVQDMDHENMFWYRQDPGLGLRLIYFSYDVKMKEKGDIPEGYSVSREKKERFSLILESASTNQTSMYLCASSLLGDMGPRNTEAFFGQGTRLTVV.

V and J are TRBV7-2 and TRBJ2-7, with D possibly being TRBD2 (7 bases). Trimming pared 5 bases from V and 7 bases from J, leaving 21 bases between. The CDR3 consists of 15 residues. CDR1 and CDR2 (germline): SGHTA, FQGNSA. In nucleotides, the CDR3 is TGTGCCAGCAGCCTCCCTCTGGGGGGGGCTCATGAGCAGTACTTC. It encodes CASSLPLGGAHEQYF.

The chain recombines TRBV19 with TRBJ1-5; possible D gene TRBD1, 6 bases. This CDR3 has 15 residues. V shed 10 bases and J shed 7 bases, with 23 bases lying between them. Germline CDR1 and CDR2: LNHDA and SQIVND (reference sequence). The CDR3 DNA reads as TGTGCCACCCGCGGGGGGGGGCGAAGGTCCCAGCCCCAGCATTTT. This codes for CATRGGGRRSQPQHF.

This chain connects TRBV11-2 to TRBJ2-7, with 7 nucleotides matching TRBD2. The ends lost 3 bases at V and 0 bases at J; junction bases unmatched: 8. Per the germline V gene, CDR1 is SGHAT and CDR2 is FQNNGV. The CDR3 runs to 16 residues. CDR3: CASSFELAPSSYEQYF. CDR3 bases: TGTGCCAGCAGCTTTGAACTAGCGCCTAGCTCCTACGAGCAGTACTTC.